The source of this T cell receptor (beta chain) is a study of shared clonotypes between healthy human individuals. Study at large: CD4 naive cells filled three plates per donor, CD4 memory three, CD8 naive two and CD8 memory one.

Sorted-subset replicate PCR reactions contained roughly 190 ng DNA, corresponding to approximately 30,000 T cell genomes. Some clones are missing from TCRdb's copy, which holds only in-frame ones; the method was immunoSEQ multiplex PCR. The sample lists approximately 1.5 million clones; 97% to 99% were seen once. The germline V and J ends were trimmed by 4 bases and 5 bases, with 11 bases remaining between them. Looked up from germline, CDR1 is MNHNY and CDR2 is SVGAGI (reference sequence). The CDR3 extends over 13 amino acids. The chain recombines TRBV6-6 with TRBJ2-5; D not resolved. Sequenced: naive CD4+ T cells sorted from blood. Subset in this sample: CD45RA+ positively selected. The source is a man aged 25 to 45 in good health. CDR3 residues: CASSSSHYETQYF. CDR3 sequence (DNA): TGTGCCAGCAGTTCCTCTCATTATGAGACCCAGTACTTC.